A selection of T cell receptor beta chains follows, all from one sample in a study of identical twins. TCRdb itself ran the 5' RACE reads through MiXCR, one entry per CDR3 protein. Among around 1.7 million distinct CDR3 sequences listed, 25% to 35% were seen once. Specimen: cord blood. Receptors were obtained from a newborn girl in good health. The CDR3 runs from the conserved cysteine through the conserved F or W.

j_gene: TRBJ1-5
v_gene: TRBV4-2
CDR3aa: CASSLSQGDQPQHF

j_gene: TRBJ1-2
v_gene: TRBV28
CDR3aa: CATRGNGYTF

j_gene: TRBJ2-5
v_gene: TRBV11-2
CDR3aa: CASSLVTGGKETQYF

j_gene: TRBJ1-1
v_gene: TRBV5-1
CDR3aa: CASSLGDTMNTEAFF

j_gene: .
v_gene: TRBV7-2
CDR3aa: CASSLARSSRGYEQYF

j_gene: TRBJ1-4
v_gene: TRBV20-1
CDR3aa: CSPKKSGTGNEKLFF

j_gene: TRBJ2-3
v_gene: TRBV24-1
CDR3aa: CATSESGITGNTDTQYF

j_gene: TRBJ2-3
v_gene: TRBV15
CDR3aa: CATSRVDRVADTQYF

j_gene: TRBJ1-2
v_gene: TRBV9
CDR3aa: CASSVETGPYGYTF

j_gene: TRBJ2-7
v_gene: TRBV9
CDR3aa: CASSSTGTGTGEQYF

j_gene: TRBJ2-5
v_gene: TRBV20-1
CDR3aa: CSARGVETQYF

j_gene: TRBJ2-7
v_gene: TRBV29-1
CDR3aa: CSVESREGVYEQYF

j_gene: TRBJ2-1
v_gene: TRBV6-6
CDR3aa: CASIGTLNNEQFF

j_gene: TRBJ2-5
v_gene: TRBV5-6
CDR3aa: CASSSYSGRLGETQYF

j_gene: TRBJ2-3
v_gene: TRBV3-1
CDR3aa: CASSQDLAETRDTQYF

j_gene: TRBJ1-2
v_gene: TRBV4-1
CDR3aa: CASSQPGTVDGYTF

j_gene: TRBJ2-1
v_gene: TRBV4-1
CDR3aa: CASSQDGVLASSYNEQFF

j_gene: TRBJ2-4
v_gene: TRBV28
CDR3aa: CASSSGHHLAKNIQYF

j_gene: TRBJ2-6
v_gene: TRBV7-9
CDR3aa: CASSPRFRGHSSGANVLTF

j_gene: TRBJ2-7
v_gene: TRBV12-3/TRBV12-4
CDR3aa: CASSFLGPGSYEQYF

j_gene: TRBJ1-1
v_gene: TRBV9
CDR3aa: CASSVPGSTEAFF

j_gene: TRBJ2-6
v_gene: TRBV18
CDR3aa: CASSRRNSGANVLTF

j_gene: TRBJ1-4
v_gene: TRBV4-1
CDR3aa: CASSPLGKATNEKLFF

j_gene: TRBJ1-6
v_gene: TRBV6-5
CDR3aa: CASSYDRENSPLHF